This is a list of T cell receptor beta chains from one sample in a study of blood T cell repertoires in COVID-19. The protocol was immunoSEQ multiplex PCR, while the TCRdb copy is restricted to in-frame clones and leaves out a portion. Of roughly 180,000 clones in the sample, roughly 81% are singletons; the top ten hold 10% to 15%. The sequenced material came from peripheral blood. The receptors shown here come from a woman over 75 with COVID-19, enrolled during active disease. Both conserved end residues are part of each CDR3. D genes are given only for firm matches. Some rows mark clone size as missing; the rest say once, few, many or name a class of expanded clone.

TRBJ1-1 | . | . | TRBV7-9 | CASTFEGASTEAFF | TGTGCCAGCACCTTTGAGGGCGCGAGCACTGAAGCTTTCTTT
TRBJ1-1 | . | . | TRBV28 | CASTPDRSNTEAFF | TGTGCCAGCACCCCCGACAGGAGCAACACTGAAGCTTTCTTT
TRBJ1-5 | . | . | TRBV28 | CASGLEQPQHF | TGTGCCTCAGGGTTGGAACAGCCCCAGCATTTT
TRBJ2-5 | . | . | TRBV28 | CASSFQETQYF | TGTGCCAGCAGTTTCCAGGAGACCCAGTACTTC
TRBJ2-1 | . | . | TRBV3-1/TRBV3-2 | CASSQGLPESYNEQFF | TGTGCCAGCAGCCAGGGACTGCCCGAGTCCTACAATGAGCAGTTCTTC
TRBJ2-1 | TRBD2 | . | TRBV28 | CASSLSPGTSNEQFF | TGTGCCAGCAGTTTATCCCCCGGGACTAGCAATGAGCAGTTCTTC
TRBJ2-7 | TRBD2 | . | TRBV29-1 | CRGGGTSGGAGSYEQYF | TGCCGCGGGGGCGGGACTAGCGGGGGGGCGGGCTCCTACGAGCAGTACTTC
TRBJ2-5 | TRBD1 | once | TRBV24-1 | CATSDRDSQETQYF | TGTGCCACCAGTGATCGGGACAGCCAAGAGACCCAGTACTTC
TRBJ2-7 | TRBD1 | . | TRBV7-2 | CASSPWTGGGSYEQYF | TGTGCCAGCAGCCCTTGGACAGGGGGCGGCTCCTACGAGCAGTACTTC
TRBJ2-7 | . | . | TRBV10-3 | CATGAGTAHYEQYF | TGTGCCACGGGGGCCGGGACAGCCCACTACGAGCAGTACTTC
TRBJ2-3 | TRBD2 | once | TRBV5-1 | CASSPGTSGAGDTQYF | TGCGCCAGCAGCCCCGGGACTAGCGGGGCAGGGGATACGCAGTATTTT
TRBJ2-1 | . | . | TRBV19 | CASSPRGNSYNEQFF | TGTGCCAGTAGTCCTCGGGGAAATAGTTACAATGAGCAGTTCTTC
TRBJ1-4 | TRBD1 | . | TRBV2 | CASSQDRGYGKLFF | TGTGCCAGCAGTCAAGACAGGGGTTATGGAAAACTGTTTTTT
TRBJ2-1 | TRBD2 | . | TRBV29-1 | CSARTSGSYNEQFF | TGCAGCGCCCGGACTAGCGGCTCCTACAATGAGCAGTTCTTC
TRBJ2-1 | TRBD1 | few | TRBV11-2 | CASSTQGSSYNEQFF | TGTGCCAGCAGCACACAGGGGAGCTCCTACAATGAGCAGTTCTTC
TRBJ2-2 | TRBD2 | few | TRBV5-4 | CASSLVAGRAGELFF | TGTGCCAGCAGCTTGGTTGCAGGGAGGGCCGGGGAGCTGTTTTTT
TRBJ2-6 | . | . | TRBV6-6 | CATLASGANVLTF | TGTGCCACCCTAGCGTCTGGGGCCAACGTCCTGACTTTC
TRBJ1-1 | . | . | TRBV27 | CASSLWEGNTEAFF | TGTGCCAGCAGTTTATGGGAGGGTAACACTGAAGCTTTCTTT
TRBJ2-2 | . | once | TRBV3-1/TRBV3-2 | CASSQAGGELFF | TGTGCCAGCAGCCAAGCAGGTGGGGAGCTGTTTTTT
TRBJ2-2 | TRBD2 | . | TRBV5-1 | CASSHAPGGPDTGELFF | TGCGCCAGCAGCCACGCTCCGGGAGGGCCAGACACCGGGGAGCTGTTTTTT
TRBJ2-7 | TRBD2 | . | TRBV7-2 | CASKIAGGHSEQYF | TGTGCCAGCAAAATCGCGGGGGGGCATTCCGAGCAGTACTTC
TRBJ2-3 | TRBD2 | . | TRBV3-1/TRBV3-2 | CASRKREGGSPDTQYF | TGTGCCAGCCGCAAGCGGGAGGGCGGGTCTCCAGATACGCAGTATTTT
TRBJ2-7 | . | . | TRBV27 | CASSLEAYSYEQYF | TGTGCCAGCAGTTTGGAGGCTTACTCCTACGAGCAGTACTTC
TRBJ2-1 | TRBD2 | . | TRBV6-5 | CASSLAGGGYNEQFF | TGTGCCAGCAGTTTAGCGGGAGGGGGCTACAATGAGCAGTTCTTC
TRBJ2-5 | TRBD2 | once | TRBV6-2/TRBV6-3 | CASSYERGGIQETQYF | TGTGCCAGCAGTTATGAGCGGGGGGGTATTCAAGAGACCCAGTACTTC
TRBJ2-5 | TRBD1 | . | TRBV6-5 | CASSYPTGVKETQYF | TGTGCCAGCAGTTACCCTACAGGGGTAAAGGAGACCCAGTACTTC
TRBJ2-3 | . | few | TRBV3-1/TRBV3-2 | CASSQMRSTQWGTDTQYF | TGTGCCAGCAGCCAAATGCGGAGTACCCAATGGGGCACAGATACGCAGTATTTT
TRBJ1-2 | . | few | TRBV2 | CASGEAGGYTF | TGTGCCAGCGGGGAGGCCGGTGGCTACACCTTC
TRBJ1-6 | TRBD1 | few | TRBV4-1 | CASSRPGQGYNSPLHF | TGCGCCAGCAGCCGTCCGGGACAGGGTTATAATTCACCCCTCCACTTT
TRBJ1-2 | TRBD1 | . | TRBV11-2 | CASSISKLTGDGYTF | TGTGCCAGCAGCATAAGCAAATTGACAGGGGATGGCTACACCTTC
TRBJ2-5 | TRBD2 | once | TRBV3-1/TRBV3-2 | CASSQDAGLAGGRGETQYF | TGTGCCAGCAGCCAAGATGCAGGACTAGCGGGGGGCCGGGGTGAGACCCAGTACTTC
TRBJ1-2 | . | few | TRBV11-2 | CASSFQGNYGYTF | TGTGCCAGCAGCTTCCAGGGTAACTATGGCTACACCTTC
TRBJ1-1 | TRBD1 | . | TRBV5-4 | CASRGEQGFEAFF | TGTGCCAGCAGGGGGGAACAGGGGTTTGAAGCTTTCTTT
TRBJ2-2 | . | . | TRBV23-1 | CASSQTFGQNTGELFF | TGCGCCAGCAGTCAAACCTTTGGACAGAACACCGGGGAGCTGTTTTTT
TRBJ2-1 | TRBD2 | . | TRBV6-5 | CASKTSVSSYNEQFF | TGTGCCAGCAAGACTAGCGTCAGCTCCTACAATGAGCAGTTCTTC
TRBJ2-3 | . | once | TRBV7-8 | CASRRGRWGTDTQYF | TGTGCCAGCAGGAGAGGGAGATGGGGCACAGATACGCAGTATTTT
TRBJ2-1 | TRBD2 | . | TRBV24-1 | CATSDWRAGAYNEQFF | TGTGCCACCAGTGATTGGCGAGCGGGGGCTTACAATGAGCAGTTCTTC
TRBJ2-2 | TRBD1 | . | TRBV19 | CASSSKDRVTGELFF | TGTGCCAGTAGTTCGAAGGACAGGGTTACCGGGGAGCTGTTTTTT